The present TCR beta chain was sequenced within a study of cytomegalovirus exposure and HLA in healthy donors. CDR1 is MGHRA, CDR2 YSYEKL, per germline. The CDR3 totals 14 residues. Amplification used 60 Vbeta primers and 13 Jbeta primers. The table came from immunoSEQ multiplex PCR; TCRdb's copy has only in-frame clones and leaves some out. The table shows about 140,000 clones, with around two thirds occurring only once. What was sequenced was PBMCs. The rearrangement links TRBV4-1 to TRBJ2-5; D possibly corresponds to TRBD2 (6 bases). The J call could be wrong; TRBJ2-7 is a better fit for the DNA end. This TCR was recovered from a man aged 30-40 years in good health and CMV-seropositive. The DNA for the CDR3 is TGCGCCAGCAGCCAAGTGTCTAGCGCGTACGAGCAGTACTTC. Translation gives CASSQVSSAYEQYF.